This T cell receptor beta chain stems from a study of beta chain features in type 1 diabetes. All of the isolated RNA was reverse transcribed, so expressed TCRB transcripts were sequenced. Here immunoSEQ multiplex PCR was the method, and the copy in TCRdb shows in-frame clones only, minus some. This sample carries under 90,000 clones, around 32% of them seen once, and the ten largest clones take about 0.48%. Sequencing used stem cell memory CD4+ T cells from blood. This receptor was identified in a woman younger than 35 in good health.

In nucleotides, the CDR3 is TGCGCCAGCAGCTATTCGAGTAGTGTGTACGAGCAGTACTTC. Translation: CASSYSSSVYEQYF. The rearrangement uses TRBV5-1 and TRBJ2-7; D gene unclear. V shed 3 bases and J shed 4 bases, with 14 bases lying between them. The CDR3 has 14 residues. Germline CDR1 and CDR2: SGHRS and YFSETQ.